These 30 T cell receptor beta chains were all obtained from the same sample, sequenced in a study of T cell responses to AZD1222 COVID-19 vaccine. Assay: immunoSEQ multiplex PCR; the TCRdb copy retains only in-frame clones and omits some. The sample has roughly 100,000 clones, 70% to 90% seen once; the top ten hold about 2.7%. The sample was peripheral blood, taken on day 0 of AZD1222 vaccination. These receptors all stem from an adult in good health.

There are a few counts of this clone. CDR3 amino acids: CASSALGTGGREAFF. The CDR3 DNA sequence: TGTGCCAGCAGCGCCTTGGGGACAGGGGGCAGGGAAGCTTTCTTT. V is TRBV14 and J is TRBJ1-1; 12 bases match TRBD1. V was pared by 5 bases and J by 8 bases, with 9 bases of the junction left unmatched. There are 15 residues in the CDR3. Germline CDR1 is SGHDN and CDR2 is FVKESK.

The chain uses TRBV18 and TRBJ1-6; 9 nucleotides match TRBD1. Germline V lookup: CDR1 KGHSH, CDR2 LQKENI. This CDR3 contains 15 residues. V lost 3 bases, J lost 9 bases, and 6 bases stayed unmatched. Here the CDR3 reads CASSPGQGPLSPLHF. CDR3 DNA: TGTGCCAGCTCACCGGGACAGGGTCCGCTTTCACCCCTCCACTTT.

The V call is TRBV4-1, the J call TRBJ2-2; perhaps TRBD2 as D (5 bases). This CDR3 is built from 17 residues. Looked up from germline, CDR1 is MGHRA and CDR2 is YSYEKL. V was cut by 1 base and J by 5 bases, with 17 bases left in between. The CDR3 bases are TGCGCCAGCAGCCAAGGATTCCGGGGTCGTTTGACCGGGGAGCTGTTTTTT. Encoded protein: CASSQGFRGRLTGELFF.

This chain links TRBV3-1 (or the pseudogene TRBV3-2) with TRBJ1-1; D is unclear. Between the trimmed V and J ends, which lost 4 bases and 2 bases, there was a span of 5 bases. Germline V gene data show CDR1 as LGHDT and CDR2 as YNNKEL (reference sequence). The CDR3 covers 12 residues. CDR3 nucleotides: TGTGCCAGCAGCCTAATTAACACTGAAGCTTTCTTT. This gives the protein CASSLINTEAFF.

The J gene is TRBJ1-5, the V gene TRBV2; D is undetermined. Trimming took 6 bases from V and 0 from J, leaving 15 bases between them. CDR1 and CDR2 (germline): SNHLY, FYNNEI. CDR3 length: 16 amino acids. This CDR3 is CASRPREVYSNQPQHF. Here the CDR3 DNA reads TGTGCCAGCAGGCCCCGGGAGGTTTATAGCAATCAGCCCCAGCATTTT.

In DNA, the CDR3 is TGTGCCAGCAGCCCAATGACAGGGACGTCAGATAATGAAAAACTGTTTTTT. Protein sequence: CASSPMTGTSDNEKLFF. The rearrangement uses TRBV7-8 and TRBJ1-4; 7 nucleotides match TRBD1. Unmatched junction bases numbered 13, after V lost 5 bases and J lost 4 bases. The CDR3 spans 17 residues. CDR1 is SGHVS and CDR2 is FQNEAQ in the germline V gene.

The chain employs TRBV5-1 and TRBJ2-1, with a possible D match to TRBD2 (6 bases). The CDR3 runs 15 residues. V gave up 0 bases and J gave up 2 bases, with 9 bases separating them. Germline loops: CDR1 SGHRS, CDR2 YFSETQ. CDR3 sequence: CASSLVGGTYNEQFF. CDR3 in DNA: TGCGCCAGCAGCTTGGTTGGGGGGACCTACAATGAGCAGTTCTTC.

The chain carries TRBV28 and TRBJ2-1, with D uncertain. Deletions cut 4 bases from V and 3 bases from J, with 19 bases between. Germline values: CDR1 MDHEN, CDR2 SYDVKM. This CDR3 spans 17 amino acids. CDR3 in amino acids: CASSSTGVEEIYNEQFF. CDR3 nucleotides: TGTGCCAGCAGTTCAACGGGCGTTGAGGAGATCTACAATGAGCAGTTCTTC.

V gene TRBV9 combines with J gene TRBJ1-4; D possibly corresponds to TRBD1 (6 bases). The CDR3 has 14 residues. CDR1 is SGDLS and CDR2 is YYNGEE in the germline V gene. Trimming took off 4 bases at V and 5 bases at J, with 12 bases between the two ends. The CDR3 loop is CASSSGGRNEKLFF. The CDR3 DNA sequence: TGTGCCAGCAGCTCCGGGGGGCGGAATGAAAAACTGTTTTTT.

J is TRBJ1-6 and V is TRBV5-1; 9 positions agree with TRBD1. The ends lost 4 bases at V and 7 bases at J; junction bases unmatched: 6. This CDR3 region has 15 residues. The germline gives CDR1 SGHRS, CDR2 YFSETQ. This chain's CDR3 is CASSGGQGVNSPLHF. In nucleotides, the CDR3 is TGCGCCAGCAGCGGGGGACAGGGAGTAAATTCACCCCTCCACTTT. Complete variable domain (other parts from reference TRBV5-1 and TRBJ1-6): KAGVTQTPRYLIKTRGQQVTLSCSPISGHRSVSWYQQTPGQGLQFLFEYFSETQRNKGNFPGRFSGRQFSNSRSEMNVSTLELGDSALYLCASSGGQGVNSPLHFGNGTRLTVT.

The rearrangement joins TRBV10-3 to TRBJ1-5; 10 bases agree with TRBD1. CDR1 and CDR2 (germline): ENHRY, SYGVKD. The CDR3 has 20 amino acids. V dropped 0 bases and J dropped 0; count of bases not matched to a gene: 11. The CDR3 region is CAISESVWGQGFPSNQPQHF. The CDR3 nucleotides read TGTGCCATCAGTGAGTCGGTTTGGGGACAGGGGTTTCCTAGCAATCAGCCCCAGCATTTT.

The rearrangement joins TRBV11-3 to TRBJ2-7; D not resolved. Germline V gene data show CDR1 as SGHNT and CDR2 as YENEEA. Trimming took 5 bases from V and 2 from J, leaving 19 bases between them. This CDR3 has 16 residues. The CDR3 region has the DNA TGTGCCAGCAGCCACTCGACGGGCAGCCGTCCCTACGAGCAGTACTTC. It specifies CASSHSTGSRPYEQYF.

This rearrangement joins TRBV2 to TRBJ2-3, with unresolved D. Trimming stripped 4 bases from V and 5 bases from J, with 10 bases between. Germline values: CDR1 SNHLY, CDR2 FYNNEI. The CDR3 covers 13 residues. For the CDR3, the DNA is TGTGCCAGCAGTGTGGTGGGTGAAGATACGCAGTATTTT. Encoded protein: CASSVVGEDTQYF.

The chain employs TRBV10-3 and TRBJ2-7, with D maybe TRBD1 (5 bases). Trimming cost V 0 bases and J 1 base, with 16 bases left between them. From germline, CDR1 is ENHRY and CDR2 SYGVKD. The CDR3 has 17 amino acids. The CDR3: CAISESTLRTKSYEQYF. For the CDR3, the DNA is TGTGCCATCAGTGAGTCGACTCTGCGGACAAAGTCCTACGAGCAGTACTTC.

The chain is built from TRBV18 and TRBJ1-1; D uncertain. Trimming took 6 bases from V and 4 from J, leaving 15 bases between them. The length of the CDR3 is 14 residues. Germline lookup yields CDR1 KGHSH and CDR2 LQKENI. CDR3 DNA: TGTGCCAGCTCCCTCGGCCCGGGCGGCACTGAAGCTTTCTTT. Its translation is CASSLGPGGTEAFF.

The V and J genes are TRBV28 and TRBJ2-1, with D perhaps TRBD2 (6 bases). This CDR3 region has 14 residues. Germline V gene data show CDR1 as MDHEN and CDR2 as SYDVKM. Trimming took off 8 bases at V and 4 bases at J, with 15 bases between the two ends. The CDR3 is CASFGTQFYNEQFF. The CDR3 region has the DNA TGTGCCAGCTTCGGGACTCAGTTTTACAATGAGCAGTTCTTC.

The rearrangement links TRBV19 to TRBJ1-1; D may be TRBD1 (5 bases). Germline values: CDR1 LNHDA, CDR2 SQIVND (reference sequence). The ends were cut back, 0 bases at V and 10 bases at J, with 9 bases in the middle. This CDR3 region has 12 residues. CDR3 coding DNA: TGTGCCAGTAGTATAGATCAGGGTTTAGCTTTCTTT. It codes for CASSIDQGLAFF.

V usage is TRBV2 and J usage is TRBJ2-7; no reliable D call. Germline lookup yields CDR1 SNHLY and CDR2 FYNNEI. V lost 8 bases and J lost 0, with 8 bases in between. The length of the CDR3 is 12 residues. The CDR3 protein is CASSVSSYEQYF. CDR3 DNA sequence: TGTGCCAGCTCCGTGAGCTCCTACGAGCAGTACTTC.

The J gene is TRBJ2-3, the V gene TRBV5-1; no clear D gene. The CDR3 runs to 16 residues. The germline V and J ends were trimmed by 1 base and 2 bases, with 14 bases remaining between them. The V gene's germline CDR1 is SGHRS and CDR2 YFSETQ. DNA of the CDR3: TGCGCCAGCAGCTTGCCCGGTACCCCAACCACAGATACGCAGTATTTT. Translated: CASSLPGTPTTDTQYF.

The CDR3, as DNA: TGTGCCAGCAGTGGACAGGGAAACTACGAGCAGTACTTC. It codes for CASSGQGNYEQYF. This chain links TRBV27 with TRBJ2-7, with 8 bases that match TRBD1. This CDR3 is built from 13 residues. With V trimmed by 5 bases and J by 3 bases, 3 bases remained unmatched. CDR1 and CDR2 (germline): MNHEY, SMNVEV (reference sequence).

The chain joins TRBV7-2 to TRBJ2-7; D may be TRBD1 (5 bases). Germline loops: CDR1 SGHTA, CDR2 FQGNSA. V was clipped by 2 bases and J by 2 bases, with 16 bases between them. This CDR3 has 16 amino acids. This chain's CDR3 is CASSLRGDPETYEQYF. DNA of the CDR3: TGTGCCAGCAGCTTAAGGGGCGACCCGGAAACCTACGAGCAGTACTTC.

This clone was seen just once. This chain links TRBV9 with TRBJ2-7; 10 bases are a match to TRBD1. The V gene end was trimmed by 4 bases and the J gene end by 5 bases; junction bases not matched to a gene: 9. Germline V gives CDR1 SGDLS, CDR2 YYNGEE. The CDR3 is made up of 15 amino acids. In nucleotides, the CDR3 is TGTGCCAGCAGCCCTCACGGGACAGGGGTTAACGAGCAGTACTTC. Encoded protein: CASSPHGTGVNEQYF.

The genes are TRBV2 and TRBJ1-5; D possibly corresponds to TRBD1 (6 bases). Germline V gene sequence: CDR1 SNHLY, CDR2 FYNNEI. CDR3 length equals 18 residues. With 6 bases removed from V and 1 base from J, the gap between germline ends came to 22 bases. The CDR3 DNA reads TGTGCCAGCAGCCCCACGGCGGGGGGCAAGGGGAGCAATCAGCCCCAGCATTTT. Protein product: CASSPTAGGKGSNQPQHF. The whole variable domain, filled in from reference TRBV2 and TRBJ1-5, reads EPEVTQTPSHQVTQMGQEVILRCVPISNHLYFYWYRQILGQKVEFLVSFYNNEISEKSEIFDDQFSVERPDGSNFTLKIRSTKLEDSAMYFCASSPTAGGKGSNQPQHFGDGTRLSIL.

The chain employs TRBV4-2 and TRBJ2-1; tentative D call: TRBD2 (5 bases). The V gene's germline CDR1 is LGHNA and CDR2 YNFKEQ. Trimming took off 4 bases at V and 7 bases at J, with 17 bases between the two ends. This CDR3 contains 15 residues. The CDR3 reads CASSPGKNPGNEQFF. CDR3 nucleotides: TGTGCCAGCAGCCCCGGGAAGAACCCCGGGAATGAGCAGTTCTTC.

As DNA, the CDR3 is TGTGCCAGCAGTTACGAAAAAACAGGGCCCACAGATACGCAGTATTTT. Its protein product is CASSYEKTGPTDTQYF. The gene calls are TRBV6-5 and TRBJ2-3; possibly TRBD1 for D (6 bases). The germline gives CDR1 MNHEY, CDR2 SVGAGI. Trimming stripped 2 bases from V and 2 bases from J, with 14 bases between. The CDR3 runs to 16 residues.

The chain uses TRBV19 and TRBJ1-1, with no clear D. This CDR3 has 16 amino acids. Germline V gene data show CDR1 as LNHDA and CDR2 as SQIVND (reference sequence). V lost 3 bases, J lost 0 bases, and 14 bases lay in between. CDR3 sequence: CASSIYDQRVNTEAFF. In DNA, the CDR3 is TGTGCCAGTAGTATCTATGACCAAAGAGTGAACACTGAAGCTTTCTTT.

This clone was counted a single time. The V call is TRBV10-3, the J call TRBJ2-6; the D is unclear. The CDR3 has 14 amino acids. From germline, CDR1 is ENHRY and CDR2 SYGVKD. The V end was cut by 5 bases, the J end by 0 bases, with 5 bases between. The CDR3: CAISINSGANVLTF. The DNA for the CDR3 is TGTGCCATCAGTATCAACTCTGGGGCCAACGTCCTGACTTTC.

This chain uses TRBV29-1 with TRBJ1-2; D remains unclear. The V and J ends lost 0 bases and 4 bases respectively, with 12 bases between them. The CDR3 is 14 residues long. CDR1 and CDR2 from the germline V gene are SQVTM and ANQGSEA. The CDR3 DNA follows: TGCAGCGTTGAAGAACAGCCACCCGGCTATGGCTACACCTTC. Its protein product is CSVEEQPPGYGYTF.

The chain has TRBV24-1 and TRBJ2-2, with D perhaps being TRBD1 or TRBD2 (5 bases each). V lost 7 bases to trimming and J lost 1 base, with 9 bases between them. The CDR3 length is 14 residues. CDR1 KGHDR and CDR2 SFDVKD come from the germline V gene. CDR3 protein: CATRGRLNTGELFF. In nucleotides, the CDR3 is TGTGCCACCAGGGGACGGCTGAACACCGGGGAGCTGTTTTTT.

The chain couples TRBV29-1 to TRBJ1-1; D is possibly TRBD1 (5 bases). Trimming cost V 6 bases and J 0 bases, with 11 bases left between them. CDR1 is SQVTM and CDR2 is ANQGSEA in the germline V gene. CDR3 length: 13 residues. This chain's CDR3 is CSVKGTLNTEAFF. The CDR3 nucleotides read TGCAGCGTCAAGGGGACGTTGAACACTGAAGCTTTCTTT.